Described below is a single T cell receptor (beta chain) sequence and its context. Its antigen is unknown. This specimen comes from a study of cytomegalovirus exposure and HLA in healthy donors. The wider study: Unique TCR beta sequences numbering approximately 100 million came from 150 million to 200 million T cells in an earlier analysis. Study-wide points: Exclusion applied to some V segments, including TRBV6-2 and TRBV6-3, as they were indistinguishable. Published work reported that the classifier diagnosed cytomegalovirus status with high specificity and sensitivity.

Germline V gives CDR1 SGDLS, CDR2 YYNGEE. V was cut by 7 bases and J by 3 bases, with 16 bases left in between. This CDR3 is built from 14 residues. Primers for the PCR totalled 60 Vbeta and 13 Jbeta. In the source study's methods: It was a later analysis that counted approximately 81 million unique TCR beta chains, of which some 12 million were shared. Assay used: immunoSEQ multiplex PCR; TCRdb lists only in-frame clones, some missing. D and trimming come from the DNA, and the V and J calls and clone size come from that table. The sample includes roughly 100,000 clones, more than 70% of them seen just once.

This receptor was taken from a man aged 25-45 years in good health and CMV-seronegative. The source material was PBMCs. The V and J genes are TRBV9 and TRBJ1-2; tentatively, D is TRBD1 (6 bases). CDR3 DNA: TGTGCCAGCGCCAGGGGCAGCGCTGACTATGGCTACACCTTC. Its protein is CASARGSADYGYTF.